A selection of T cell receptor beta chains follows, all from one sample in a study of cytomegalovirus exposure and HLA in healthy donors. TCRdb keeps only in-frame clones here, not all; method: immunoSEQ multiplex PCR. The top ten clones hold around 13% of a sample with some 120,000 clones, around three quarters of them seen once. Sample: PBMCs. These receptors originate from a woman aged 40 to 49 in good health and CMV-seropositive. Both conserved end residues are part of each CDR3. The D gene is left open where the match is weak. Part of the rows lack a size; the others show once, few, many or a class for expanded clones.

d_call j_call clone_size v_call cdr3_aa cdr3_nt
TRBD1 TRBJ1-1 - TRBV5-1 CASSLTTGGTEAFF TGCGCCAGCAGCTTGACGACAGGGGGCACTGAAGCTTTCTTT
TRBD2 TRBJ2-5 - TRBV29-1 CSVLAGGSQETQYF TGCAGCGTCTTAGCGGGAGGCAGTCAAGAGACCCAGTACTTC
- TRBJ2-6 - TRBV5-1 CASSLAYRQTSSGANVLTF TGCGCCAGCAGCTTGGCCTATAGGCAGACTAGCTCTGGGGCCAACGTCCTGACTTTC
- TRBJ1-4 - TRBV15 CATSIPQGGGEKLFF TGTGCCACCAGCATACCACAGGGCGGTGGCGAAAAACTGTTTTTT
- TRBJ2-5 - TRBV6-1 CASSDRGGPETQYF TGTGCCAGCAGTGATAGGGGAGGTCCAGAGACCCAGTACTTC
TRBD1 TRBJ1-1 - TRBV5-5 CASSGYRQGGGTEAFF TGTGCCAGCAGCGGCTATCGACAGGGAGGAGGGACTGAAGCTTTCTTT
TRBD1 TRBJ2-7 - TRBV19 CASSQGVVTYEQYF TGTGCCAGTAGCCAGGGGGTAGTTACCTACGAGCAGTACTTC
- TRBJ1-2 - TRBV11-2 CASSLDPGNLYGYTF TGTGCCAGCAGCTTAGATCCGGGAAACCTCTATGGCTACACCTTC
- TRBJ2-2 - TRBV11-3 CASSLDSRYTGELFF TGTGCCAGCAGCTTGGACAGCCGGTATACCGGGGAGCTGTTTTTT
- TRBJ1-6 few TRBV28 CASGTTGYNSPLHF TGTGCCAGCGGAACCACAGGTTATAATTCACCCCTCCACTTT
TRBD2 TRBJ2-5 - TRBV6-1 CASSVTSGSSRVTQYF TGTGCCAGCAGTGTGACTAGCGGGTCCTCAAGAGTGACCCAGTACTTC
TRBD2 TRBJ2-7 - TRBV29-1 CSAGTSPYEQYF TGCAGCGCGGGGACTAGCCCCTACGAGCAGTACTTC
TRBD1 TRBJ1-1 - TRBV27 CASSPDRGRTEAFF TGTGCCAGCAGTCCCGACAGGGGGCGGACTGAAGCTTTCTTT
TRBD1 TRBJ1-3 - TRBV18 CASSPQGATGNTIYF TGTGCCAGCTCACCACAGGGGGCTACTGGAAACACCATATATTTT
- TRBJ1-6 - TRBV5-1 CASSLGQNNSPLHF TGCGCCAGCAGCTTGGGACAGAATAATTCACCCCTCCACTTT
- TRBJ2-2 - TRBV7-9 CASSFFTPGGELFF TGTGCCAGCAGCTTTTTCACGCCGGGCGGGGAGCTGTTTTTT
- TRBJ2-5 - TRBV10-3 CAISQEAGETQYF TGTGCCATCAGCCAGGAGGCGGGGGAGACCCAGTACTTC
TRBD1 TRBJ1-1 - TRBV10-2 CASSEFRGQGPEAFF TGCGCCAGCAGTGAGTTTCGGGGACAGGGGCCTGAAGCTTTCTTT
- TRBJ1-6 - TRBV7-3 CASSFAGWDSPLHF TGTGCCAGCAGCTTTGCCGGGTGGGATTCACCCCTCCACTTT
TRBD1 TRBJ1-6 few TRBV30 CACLSGTGQSPLHF TGTGCCTGCCTCTCCGGGACAGGGCAATCACCCCTCCACTTT
- TRBJ1-1 - TRBV14 CASRGGRPEAFF TGTGCCAGCAGGGGGGGGCGGCCAGAAGCTTTCTTT
- TRBJ2-4 - TRBV7-2 CASSLTQGIKNIQYF TGTGCCAGCAGCTTAACCCAGGGAATCAAAAACATTCAGTACTTC
- TRBJ1-3 - TRBV4-1 CASSQPTRGSGNTIYF TGCGCCAGCAGCCAACCCACCCGAGGGTCTGGAAACACCATATATTTT
- TRBJ1-5 - TRBV6-5 CASRGGRNQPQHF TGTGCCAGCAGGGGGGGACGAAATCAGCCCCAGCATTTT
- TRBJ2-7 - TRBV28 CASSLSRQAASYEQYF TGTGCCAGCAGTTTATCCAGACAGGCGGCATCCTACGAGCAGTACTTC
- TRBJ1-5 few TRBV27 CASSRGNSNQPQHF TGTGCCAGCTCCCGGGGGAATAGCAATCAGCCCCAGCATTTT
TRBD1 TRBJ1-5 - TRBV6-6 CASSRTGAQPQHF TGTGCCAGCAGTCGGACAGGGGCTCAGCCCCAGCATTTT
TRBD1 TRBJ2-1 - TRBV4-1 CASSLGQGVDEQFF TGCGCCAGCAGCCTGGGACAGGGGGTAGATGAGCAGTTCTTC
- TRBJ1-1 - TRBV6-6 CASSQIRGTEAFF TGTGCCAGCAGTCAGATCCGGGGGACTGAAGCTTTCTTT
TRBD1 TRBJ2-4 once TRBV28 CASSWDRTKNIQYF TGTGCCAGCAGCTGGGACAGAACAAAAAACATTCAGTACTTC
- TRBJ1-1 - TRBV25-1 CASRKAGYTEAFF TGTGCCAGCAGAAAGGCAGGGTATACTGAAGCTTTCTTT
- TRBJ2-1 - TRBV21-1 CASRGLAGPFSYNEQFF TGTGCCAGCAGGGGGCTAGCGGGACCCTTCTCCTACAATGAGCAGTTCTTC
TRBD2 TRBJ2-2 - TRBV30 CASRPSGRRTGELFF TGTGCCTCCAGACCTAGCGGGAGACGAACCGGGGAGCTGTTTTTT
- TRBJ2-5 many TRBV19 CATLDWQETQYF TGTGCCACCCTAGACTGGCAAGAGACCCAGTACTTC
TRBD2 TRBJ2-3 once TRBV7-2 CASSSYRTSGTRADTQYF TGTGCCAGCAGCTCTTACCGGACTAGCGGGACACGGGCAGATACGCAGTATTTT
- TRBJ1-4 - TRBV6-5 CASSPMGANEKLFF TGTGCCAGCAGCCCCATGGGGGCGAATGAAAAACTGTTTTTT
TRBD1 TRBJ2-1 - TRBV5-1 CASSLQTGRGDEQFF TGCGCCAGCAGCTTGCAGACAGGGCGCGGCGATGAGCAGTTCTTC
TRBD2 TRBJ2-1 - TRBV5-6 CASSLIAGAVREQFF TGTGCCAGCAGCTTGATAGCGGGAGCTGTTCGGGAGCAGTTCTTC
TRBD2 TRBJ2-1 once TRBV6-5 CASSHRTRERNEQFF TGTGCCAGCAGTCATCGGACTAGAGAGAGGAATGAGCAGTTCTTC
- TRBJ2-3 - TRBV29-1 CSVVEMGTDTQYF TGCAGCGTCGTGGAGATGGGCACAGATACGCAGTATTTT
- TRBJ2-3 - TRBV27 CASRRQNTDTQYF TGTGCCAGCAGAAGACAAAACACAGATACGCAGTATTTT
TRBD2 TRBJ2-1 - TRBV7-9 CASRSLGGAHNEQFF TGTGCCAGCAGGTCGCTGGGAGGGGCACACAATGAGCAGTTCTTC
- TRBJ2-7 - TRBV5-1 CASSSGIYEQYF TGCGCCAGCAGCTCAGGGATCTACGAGCAGTACTTC
- TRBJ1-1 - TRBV9 CASSSGQGGNRGTEAFF TGTGCCAGCAGCTCGGGGCAGGGAGGAAATCGGGGCACTGAAGCTTTCTTT
- TRBJ1-4 - TRBV19 CASSPTLGANEKLFF TGTGCCAGTAGCCCCACCTTGGGCGCAAATGAAAAACTGTTTTTT
TRBD1 TRBJ1-1 - TRBV27 CASSPTQGREAFF TGTGCCAGCAGTCCCACACAGGGGCGTGAAGCTTTCTTT
TRBD1 TRBJ1-5 - TRBV18 CASSPLQGDNQPQHF TGTGCCAGCTCACCCCTACAGGGGGACAATCAGCCCCAGCATTTT
TRBD2 TRBJ2-2 - TRBV30 CAWISGSTNTGELFF TGTGCCTGGATCAGCGGGAGTACGAACACCGGGGAGCTGTTTTTT